These 11 T cell receptor beta chains originate from one sample sequenced in a study of blood T cell repertoires in COVID-19. Only in-frame clones appear in the TCRdb table, and some are missing; sequencing was by immunoSEQ multiplex PCR. The sample lists 40,000 to 60,000 clones; 68% were seen once. Input material: peripheral blood. Every receptor here comes from a woman aged 65 to 85 with acute or convalescent COVID-19.

J is TRBJ2-1 and V is TRBV28, with TRBD2 matching 9 bases. With 3 bases clipped from V and 6 bases from J, the junction kept 6 bases outside the gene matches. Per the germline V gene, CDR1 is MDHEN and CDR2 is SYDVKM. The CDR3 runs to 15 residues. This CDR3 reads CASSLGGSGSNEQFF. As DNA, the CDR3 is TGTGCCAGCAGTTTGGGGGGTAGCGGGAGCAATGAGCAGTTCTTC.

The chain recombines TRBV6-2 or TRBV6-3 with TRBJ2-2; TRBD1 matches 7 bases. CDR3 size: 13 residues. The J segment lost 7 bases and the V segment lost 5 bases, leaving 4 bases of the junction unmatched. In germline, CDR1 is MNHEY, CDR2 SVGEGT. The CDR3 nucleotides are TGTGCCAGCAGTACGACAGGGCACGGGGAGCTGTTTTTT. Residues: CASSTTGHGELFF.

This clone was seen a few times. The chain recombines TRBV6-2 or TRBV6-3 with TRBJ1-5; D is unresolved. The germline CDR1 and CDR2 sequences are MNHEY and SVGEGT. Trimming pared 4 bases from V and 4 bases from J, leaving 8 bases between. The CDR3 contains 13 residues. The chain's CDR3 is CASSFLENQPQHF. CDR3 in DNA: TGTGCCAGCAGTTTCCTAGAGAATCAGCCCCAGCATTTT.

V gene TRBV18 combines with J gene TRBJ1-1; D gene uncertain. The CDR3 is 13 residues long. The V end was cut by 5 bases, the J end by 6 bases, with 13 bases between. Germline CDR1 reads KGHSH; CDR2 reads LQKENI. DNA of the CDR3: TGTGCCAGCTCAGCCCGGAGGTCTGCTGAAGCTTTCTTT. This codes for CASSARRSAEAFF.

The gene calls are TRBV24-1 and TRBJ2-2; D remains unclear. There are 13 residues in the CDR3. Trimming shortened V by 7 bases and J by 2 bases, and 7 bases separated the two germline ends. Germline V gene lookup returns CDR1 KGHDR and CDR2 SFDVKD. CDR3 bases: TGTGCCACCAGATCGGTTAACACCGGGGAGCTGTTTTTT. It specifies CATRSVNTGELFF.

This chain uses TRBV5-5 with TRBJ1-2, with TRBD1 as a possible D gene (5 bases). The CDR3 consists of 14 residues. Trimming left V 4 bases short and J 4 bases short, with 14 bases between. Germline assignment: CDR1 SGHKS and CDR2 YYEKEE (reference sequence). The CDR3 reads CASSPFQGGYGYTF. The CDR3 DNA reads as TGTGCCAGCAGCCCCTTTCAGGGAGGCTATGGCTACACCTTC.

The V and J genes are TRBV28 and TRBJ2-5, with 9 bases lining up with TRBD2. CDR1 and CDR2 (germline): MDHEN, SYDVKM. This CDR3 has 13 amino acids. V dropped 7 bases and J dropped 7; count of bases not matched to a gene: 7. The CDR3 sequence is CASISGGLGTQYF. The DNA for the CDR3 is TGTGCCAGCATTAGCGGGGGACTAGGGACCCAGTACTTC. Using reference TRBV28 and TRBJ2-5 for the parts outside the CDR3, the full variable domain is DVKVTQSSRYLVKRTGEKVFLECVQDMDHENMFWYRQDPGLGLRLIYFSYDVKMKEKGDIPEGYSVSREKKERFSLILESASTNQTSMYLCASISGGLGTQYFGPGTRLLVL.

V usage is TRBV4-1 and J usage is TRBJ1-4, with 9 positions matching TRBD1. From germline, CDR1 is MGHRA and CDR2 YSYEKL. The V gene end was trimmed by 1 base and the J gene end by 5 bases; junction bases not matched to a gene: 5. The CDR3 totals 16 residues. CDR3 region: CASSQGGTGGNEKLFF. The CDR3 nucleotides read TGCGCCAGCAGCCAAGGAGGTACAGGGGGCAATGAAAAACTGTTTTTT.

The chain has TRBV28 and TRBJ2-4, with TRBD2 matching over 8 bases. This CDR3 contains 16 residues. Trimming at V came to 2 bases and at J to 3 bases, leaving 6 bases not matched to a gene. Germline V lookup: CDR1 MDHEN, CDR2 SYDVKM. The CDR3 reads CASSLRGLDDKNIQYF. CDR3 coding DNA: TGTGCCAGCAGTTTACGGGGACTAGATGACAAAAACATTCAGTACTTC.

This clone was recorded only once. The chain recombines TRBV5-5 with TRBJ1-3, with D uncertain. CDR1 is SGHKS and CDR2 is YYEKEE in the germline V gene (reference sequence). Trimming took 1 base from V and 7 from J, leaving 9 bases between them. This CDR3 spans 13 amino acids. The CDR3 sequence: CASSLSGGNTIYF. The DNA for the CDR3 is TGTGCCAGCAGCTTGTCAGGCGGGAACACCATATATTTT.

V is TRBV7-8 and J is TRBJ1-3, with D tentatively TRBD1 (5 bases). The V and J ends lost 6 bases and 3 bases respectively, with 9 bases between them. Germline V gene sequence: CDR1 SGHVS, CDR2 FQNEAQ. This CDR3 comprises 13 residues. CDR3 region: CASSSGFGNTIYF. Here the CDR3 DNA reads TGTGCCAGCAGTTCAGGGTTTGGAAACACCATATATTTT. Combining the CDR3 with reference TRBV7-8 and TRBJ1-3 gives the whole variable domain GAGVSQSPRYKVAKRGQDVALRCDPISGHVSLFWYQQALGQGPEFLTYFQNEAQLDKSGLPSDRFFAERPEGSVSTLKIQRTQQEDSAVYLCASSSGFGNTIYFGEGSWLTVV.